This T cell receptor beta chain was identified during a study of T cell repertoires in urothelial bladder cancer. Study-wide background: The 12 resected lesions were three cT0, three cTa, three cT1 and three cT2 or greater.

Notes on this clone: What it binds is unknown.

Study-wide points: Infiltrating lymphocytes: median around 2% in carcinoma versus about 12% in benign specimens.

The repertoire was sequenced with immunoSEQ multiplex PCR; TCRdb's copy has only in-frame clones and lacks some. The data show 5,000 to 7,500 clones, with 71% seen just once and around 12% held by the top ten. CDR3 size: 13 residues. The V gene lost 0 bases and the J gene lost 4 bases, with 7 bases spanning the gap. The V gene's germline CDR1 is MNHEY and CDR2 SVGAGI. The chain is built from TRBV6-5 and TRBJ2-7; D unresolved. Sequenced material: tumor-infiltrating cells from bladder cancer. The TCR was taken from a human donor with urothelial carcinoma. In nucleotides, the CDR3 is TGTGCCAGCAGTTACTCGTCTGATTACGAGCAGTACTTC. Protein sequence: CASSYSSDYEQYF.